The clone carrying this T cell receptor (beta chain) was seen many times. What it binds is unknown. Regarding time point: pre-sensitization, week 0. Treatment indicated: therapeutic diphenylcyclopropenone sensitization with weekly scalp DPC. Whole blood, unfractionated, served as the material for total RNA extraction. TCRdb analysed the RACE reads with MiXCR anew, one entry per CDR3 protein. This table has 56,000 or so distinct CDR3 sequences, approximately 10% appearing once. The sample comes from a study of human T cells and chemical hapten exposure. Broader study findings: Among expanded TCRs, significantly more large CDR3 similarity clusters formed than among controls.

V was trimmed by 6 bases and J by 2 bases, leaving 13 bases between them. The CDR3 has 13 residues. The germline gives CDR1 DFQATT, CDR2 SNEGSKA (reference sequence). This chain uses TRBV20-1 with TRBJ1-1; possibly TRBD1 for D (5 bases). The sequence derives from a young woman with alopecia areata. Some clones in this sample may be carry-over from other donors' samples. Specimen: whole blood, collected in connection with sensitization to the hapten diphenylcyclopropenone (DPC). As DNA, the CDR3 is TGCAGTGCGAAAAGTAGGGGTAACACTGAAGCTTTCTTT. It encodes CSAKSRGNTEAFF.